This TCR beta chain stems from a study of blood T cell repertoires in COVID-19. Background on the study: The United States, Italy and Spain were the sources of the acute and convalescent COVID-19 samples. Sample material is recorded as cDNA or gDNA derived from T cells, B-cell-depleted T cells, or PBMCs.

Germline V gene lookup returns CDR1 MGHRA and CDR2 YSYEKL. The CDR3 length is 14 residues. V lost 4 bases to trimming and J lost 5 bases; unmatched junction nucleotides: 7. Only in-frame clones appear in the TCRdb table, and some are missing; sequencing was by immunoSEQ multiplex PCR. The table lists about 120,000 clones, 87% of them singletons. The genes are TRBV4-1 and TRBJ2-7; 8 bases are a match to TRBD1. Specimen: peripheral blood. This clonotype was sampled from a woman between 70 and 85 years old with acute or convalescent COVID-19. CDR3 in amino acids: CASSPQGALHEQYF. The CDR3 DNA is TGCGCCAGCAGCCCTCAGGGGGCCCTGCACGAGCAGTACTTC.